Below, one T cell receptor (beta chain) is given with its context. Its antigen is currently not known. No clone much larger than this one lies a single base away; base qualities are absent. This entry belongs to a study of response to subunit inactivated influenza vaccine (dated by TCRdb to between 2018 and 2020). Context from the whole study: Deep quantitative T cell receptor repertoire profiling was used in the study to track responses to a trivalent subunit inactivated influenza vaccine.

The library was obtained by RT-PCR. Sequencing took place on an Illumina HiSeq 2500. TCRdb reran the public reads through fastp at Q25 and MiXCR, keeping productive beta chains. A single entry per CDR3 protein holds the most common genes and DNA from its merged rows. This sample lists a few hundred thousand distinct CDR3 sequences; just over 20% were detected once. Of the sample, 10% to 13% is held by the ten largest clones. Results and caveats for the whole study, not just this receptor: According to the authors, only a limited number of new T cells may be recruited by each seasonal influenza vaccination.

This sequence originates from a man in his fifties or sixties who received an inactivated influenza vaccine. Donor details come from another sample of the same person, matched by shared clones. Sequenced material: PBMCs from blood, taken about 20 months after vaccination.

The sequenced DNA is TGTGCCAGCAGTTTCCGGGACAGGGGAGTTTACGAGCAGTACTTC. The encoded protein is CASSFRDRGVYEQYF. The V and J genes are TRBV6-5 and TRBJ2-7; TRBD1 lines up with 10 middle nucleotides. Taken from the germline V gene, the CDR1 and CDR2 loops are MNHEY and SVGAGI. V and J are trimmed by 4 bases and 4 bases, and the gene matches miss 7 bases of the junction. The CDR3 holds 15 amino acids from the cysteine to the phenylalanine. The retained sequence is limited to the CDR3, 45 bases, with the frame set at the first base.